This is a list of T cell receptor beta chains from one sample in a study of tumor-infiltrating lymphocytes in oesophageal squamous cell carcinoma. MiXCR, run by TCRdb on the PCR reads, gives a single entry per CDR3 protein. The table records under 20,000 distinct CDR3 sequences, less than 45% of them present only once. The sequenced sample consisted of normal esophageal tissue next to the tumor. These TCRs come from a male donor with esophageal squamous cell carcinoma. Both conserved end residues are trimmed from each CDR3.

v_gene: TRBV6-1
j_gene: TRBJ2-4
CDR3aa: ASSWSNSNSPLH

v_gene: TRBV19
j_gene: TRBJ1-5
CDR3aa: ASSKDSNSNQPQH

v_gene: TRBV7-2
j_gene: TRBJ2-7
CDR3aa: ASSLRFPTSGSSYEQY

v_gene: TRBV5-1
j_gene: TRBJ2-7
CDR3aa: ASSLGDWKTGEQY

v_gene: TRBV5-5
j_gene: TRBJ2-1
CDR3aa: ASSLALTGLHNEQF

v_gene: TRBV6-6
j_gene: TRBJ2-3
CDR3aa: ASSYSGRSLDTQY

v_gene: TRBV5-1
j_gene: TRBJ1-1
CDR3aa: ASSLAGLTEAF

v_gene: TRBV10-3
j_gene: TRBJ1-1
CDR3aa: AISGVMNTEAF

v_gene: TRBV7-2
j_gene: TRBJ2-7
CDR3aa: ASSLKGANSYEQY

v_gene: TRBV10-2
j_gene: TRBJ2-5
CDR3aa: ASSESERGGETQY

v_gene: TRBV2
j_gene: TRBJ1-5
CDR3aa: ASSPRNLRGWQPQH

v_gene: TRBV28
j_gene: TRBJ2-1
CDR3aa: ASSFLQGNGSPLH

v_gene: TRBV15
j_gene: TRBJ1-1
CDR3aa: ATSSHLGDSNTEAF

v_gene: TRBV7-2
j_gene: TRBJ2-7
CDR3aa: ASSLSTLTRGLY

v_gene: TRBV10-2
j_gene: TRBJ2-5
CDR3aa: ASSEIGGVETQY

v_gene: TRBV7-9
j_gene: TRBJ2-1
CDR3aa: ASSHDIGGSSYNEQF

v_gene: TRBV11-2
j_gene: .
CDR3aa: ASSILAGGPNEQF

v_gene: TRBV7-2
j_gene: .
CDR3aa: ASSPRLDSYNEQF

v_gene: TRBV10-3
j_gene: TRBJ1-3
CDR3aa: AIKGQANGNTIY

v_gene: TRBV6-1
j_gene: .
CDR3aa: ASIVSGANNEQF

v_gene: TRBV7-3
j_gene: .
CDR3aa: ASSLTGRGETQY

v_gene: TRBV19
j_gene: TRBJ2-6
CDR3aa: ASSTTGAQYSGANVLT

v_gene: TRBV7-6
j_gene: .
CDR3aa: ASSLSGTGYEQY

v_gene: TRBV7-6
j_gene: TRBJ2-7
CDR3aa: ASSLTVQVNHEQY

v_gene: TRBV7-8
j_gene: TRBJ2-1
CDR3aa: AIKGASLSYNEQF

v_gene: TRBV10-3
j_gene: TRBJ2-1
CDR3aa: AISESTGNNEQF

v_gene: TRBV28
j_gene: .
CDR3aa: ASSFRENEQF

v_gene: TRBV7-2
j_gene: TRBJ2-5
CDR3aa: ASSPGAGGSVETQY

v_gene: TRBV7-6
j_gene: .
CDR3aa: ASILFPDNYGYT

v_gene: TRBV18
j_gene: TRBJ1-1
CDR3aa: ASSPSTPTVNTEAF

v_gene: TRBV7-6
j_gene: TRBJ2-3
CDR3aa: ASSLGASSGTDTQY

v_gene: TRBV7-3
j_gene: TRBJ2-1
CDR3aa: ASSNSGGATYNEQF

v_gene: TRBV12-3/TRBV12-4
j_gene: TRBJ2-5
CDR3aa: ASSFRSVRETQY

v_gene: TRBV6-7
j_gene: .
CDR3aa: ASSLRGTLQGYT

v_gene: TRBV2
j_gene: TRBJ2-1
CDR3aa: ASTQASTSYEQF

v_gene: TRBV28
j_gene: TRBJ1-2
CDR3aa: ASSTQSSSLYGYT

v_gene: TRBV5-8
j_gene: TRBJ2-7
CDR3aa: ASSGDSYEQY

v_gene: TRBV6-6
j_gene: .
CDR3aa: ASSREVGDLANYGYT

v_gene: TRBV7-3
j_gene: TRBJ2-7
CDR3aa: ASSPRPGSEQY

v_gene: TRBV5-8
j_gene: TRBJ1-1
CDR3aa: ASSFAQNTEAF

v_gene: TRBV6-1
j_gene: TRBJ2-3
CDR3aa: ASSASRDRVY

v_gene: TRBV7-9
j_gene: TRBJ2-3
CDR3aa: ASSGRRGGPDTQY